Listed below are T cell receptor beta chains from one sample, sequenced in a study of shared clonotypes between healthy human individuals. Method: immunoSEQ multiplex PCR; TCRdb's copy keeps in-frame clones and lacks some. Of millions of clones listed, 85% to 95% were seen once; the top ten hold 0.1% to 0.15%. Sample: naive CD4+ T cells sorted from blood. These receptors all stem from a man aged 18 to 35 in good health. CDR3s include the opening cysteine and the closing phenylalanine or tryptophan. D genes are given only for firm matches. Clone size, where shown, is once, few, many, or a class for clones that have expanded.

>-|TRBJ1-1|once|TRBV9
TGTGCCAGCAGCGCTACCCCGCAGTCCCTTAAGAACACTGAAGCTTTCTTT
CASSATPQSLKNTEAFF
>-|TRBJ2-7|-|TRBV10-3
TGTGCCATCAGCCCAGGGGGGGGGACCTACGAGCAGTACTTC
CAISPGGGTYEQYF
>-|TRBJ2-2|-|TRBV11-2
TGTGCCAGCAGCTCAGACGGGGTCGTGGGCACCGGGGAGCTGTTTTTT
CASSSDGVVGTGELFF
>-|TRBJ2-1|-|TRBV25-1
TGTGCCAGCAGTGATCCTCTCCACGGGGGCGATGAGCAGTTCTTC
CASSDPLHGGDEQFF
>-|TRBJ1-2|-|TRBV6-5
TGTGCCAGCAGTGGCTATATGGATGGCTACACCTTC
CASSGYMDGYTF
>TRBD2|TRBJ2-1|once|TRBV4-1
TGCGCCAGCAGCCAAGTACGCAGCGGGGGCCTTGGGGAGCAGTTCTTC
CASSQVRSGGLGEQFF
>-|TRBJ1-5|-|TRBV6-5
TGTGCCAGCAGAAGCCGGGGTACAAGCAATCAGCCCCAGCATTTT
CASRSRGTSNQPQHF
>TRBD2|TRBJ2-3|once|TRBV28
TGTGCCAGCAGTTCGCCGACTAGCGGATCTACGTTTAGCACAGATACGCAGTATTTT
CASSSPTSGSTFSTDTQYF
>-|TRBJ2-5|-|TRBV19
TGTGCCAGTAGTATAGGGTGGAGGACACAACAAGAGACCCAGTACTTC
CASSIGWRTQQETQYF
>TRBD1|TRBJ1-6|-|TRBV9
TGTGCCAGCAGCGGGTGGACAGGGGAATCGGTCTCACCCCTCCACTTT
CASSGWTGESVSPLHF
>TRBD2|TRBJ2-2|-|TRBV28
TGTGCCAGCAGTCCCCCCGGGACTACCAACACCGGGGAGCTGTTTTTT
CASSPPGTTNTGELFF
>TRBD1|TRBJ1-1|once|TRBV18
TGTGCCAGCTCGGAAGCGACAGGGACCGAGGGGGCTTTCTTT
CASSEATGTEGAFF
>-|TRBJ2-1|-|TRBV10-1
TGCGCCAGCAGTGAGAACTCCATCTACAATGAGCAGTTCTTC
CASSENSIYNEQFF
>-|TRBJ1-2|-|TRBV28
TGTGCCAGCGCAAACCGGGGGTTTTATGGCTACACCTTC
CASANRGFYGYTF
>-|TRBJ1-1|-|TRBV11-2
TGTGCCAGCAGCTCCCGACAGAACACTGAAGCTTTCTTT
CASSSRQNTEAFF
>TRBD1|TRBJ1-5|-|TRBV6-1
TGTGCCAGCAGTGAAAGTCTTATAGGGACAGGGCGAAAGAGGCAGCCCCAGCATTTT
CASSESLIGTGRKRQPQHF
>TRBD2|TRBJ2-7|-|TRBV6-5
TGTGCCAGCAGACAACCGGGGGGGACCGGATACGAGCAGTACTTC
CASRQPGGTGYEQYF
>TRBD1|TRBJ2-5|-|TRBV25-1
TGTGCCAGCAGTCTCCGACAGGGGACAGAGACCCAGTACTTC
CASSLRQGTETQYF
>-|TRBJ1-1|-|TRBV7-9
TGCGCCAGCAGCCAATTCCAGGGAAACACTGAAGCTTTCTTT
CASSQFQGNTEAFF
>TRBD1|TRBJ1-4|-|TRBV30
TGTGCCTCCCAGGGGGCAACTAATGAAAAACTGTTTTTT
CASQGATNEKLFF
>-|TRBJ2-7|-|TRBV5-1
TGCGCCAGCAGCTTGACGGGGATCTACGAGCAGTACTTC
CASSLTGIYEQYF
>-|TRBJ2-7|-|TRBV11-1
TGTGCCAGCAGCTTACAGGGTTCCGCCTACGAGCAGTACTTC
CASSLQGSAYEQYF
>-|TRBJ1-1|-|TRBV28
TGTGCCTCCGGGGATACCTTGGGAGAGACTGAAGCTTTCTTT
CASGDTLGETEAFF
>-|TRBJ2-3|once|TRBV6-5
TGTGCCAGCCAGACCCCGAGCACAGATACGCAGTATTTT
CASQTPSTDTQYF
>TRBD1|TRBJ2-7|-|TRBV30
TGTGCCTGGTCATCGGGACAGGGGATTTCCTACGAGCAGTACTTC
CAWSSGQGISYEQYF
>-|TRBJ2-7|-|TRBV7-9
TGTGCCAGCAGCTTAGTTCCGGTATACGAGCAGTACTTC
CASSLVPVYEQYF
>-|TRBJ2-1|-|TRBV20-1
TGCAGTGCTCCACGAGGTGAGCAGTTCTTC
CSAPRGEQFF
>-|TRBJ2-5|-|TRBV18
TGTGCCAGCTCACCATTGGCCGCGGCCGGGTGGAGCTCCACGGGCCAGTACTTC
CASSPLAAAGWSSTGQYF
>-|TRBJ2-7|-|TRBV10-3
TGTGCCATCAGCGCACAGGGAACCTCCTACGAGCAGTACTTC
CAISAQGTSYEQYF
>-|TRBJ2-1|-|TRBV18
TGTGCCAGCTCACCATCCGAGGGTCTGCCCAATGAGCAGTTCTTC
CASSPSEGLPNEQFF
>-|TRBJ2-7|-|TRBV2
TGTGCCAGCAGTGTCGGGAGTGAGCAGTACTTC
CASSVGSEQYF
>TRBD2|TRBJ2-4|-|TRBV30
TGTGCCTGGAGTGTACTAGCGGGAGACGGCAAAAACATTCAGTACTTC
CAWSVLAGDGKNIQYF
>TRBD2|TRBJ2-5|-|TRBV6-5
TGTGCCAGCAGACGGGGGGGCGGGGAGACCCAGTACTTC
CASRRGGGETQYF
>-|TRBJ2-7|-|TRBV19
TGTGCCAGTAGTATACGGACAGAATTCTACGAGCAGTACTTC
CASSIRTEFYEQYF
>TRBD1|TRBJ2-3|-|TRBV7-9
TGTGCCAGCAGCCCTACCGGGACAGGGCCATCAGATACGCAGTATTTT
CASSPTGTGPSDTQYF
>TRBD2|TRBJ2-1|-|TRBV5-1
TGCGCCAGCAGCCCGGGAGGCGGGACCGTTTACAATGAGCAGTTCTTC
CASSPGGGTVYNEQFF
>TRBD1|TRBJ1-2|-|TRBV19
TGTGCCAGTAGTATAGGGGGACAGGGACTCTATGGCTACACCTTC
CASSIGGQGLYGYTF